This T cell receptor beta chain was sequenced in a study of cytomegalovirus exposure and HLA in healthy donors. Study-level information: Earlier, some 180 million T cells were analyzed, and around 100 million unique TCR beta sequences were found among them.

Findings of the study overall: It is likely that the observed cluster of highly shared sequence variants was a sequencing artifact. Later work showed greater clonal expansion in HLA-associated TCR beta chains than in equally common others.

On this clone: Its antigen is still unknown.

PCR amplification relied on 60 Vbeta primers (plus 13 Jbeta primers). Only in-frame clones appear in the TCRdb table, and some are missing; sequencing was by immunoSEQ multiplex PCR. The sample has 200,000 to 250,000 clones; around 80% are singletons. Material: PBMCs. The TCR was taken from an older woman in good health and CMV-seropositive.

CDR3 residues: CASSDTGISYEQYF. The CDR3 DNA reads as TGTGCCAGCAGTGACACAGGAATCTCCTACGAGCAGTACTTC. The V and J genes are TRBV2 and TRBJ2-7; D perhaps matches TRBD1 (5 bases). Germline V gene sequence: CDR1 SNHLY, CDR2 FYNNEI. The V and J ends lost 3 bases and 0 bases respectively, with 9 bases between them. This CDR3 is 14 amino acids long. Using reference TRBV2 and TRBJ2-7 for the parts outside the CDR3, the full variable domain is EPEVTQTPSHQVTQMGQEVILRCVPISNHLYFYWYRQILGQKVEFLVSFYNNEISEKSEIFDDQFSVERPDGSNFTLKIRSTKLEDSAMYFCASSDTGISYEQYFGPGTRLTVT.